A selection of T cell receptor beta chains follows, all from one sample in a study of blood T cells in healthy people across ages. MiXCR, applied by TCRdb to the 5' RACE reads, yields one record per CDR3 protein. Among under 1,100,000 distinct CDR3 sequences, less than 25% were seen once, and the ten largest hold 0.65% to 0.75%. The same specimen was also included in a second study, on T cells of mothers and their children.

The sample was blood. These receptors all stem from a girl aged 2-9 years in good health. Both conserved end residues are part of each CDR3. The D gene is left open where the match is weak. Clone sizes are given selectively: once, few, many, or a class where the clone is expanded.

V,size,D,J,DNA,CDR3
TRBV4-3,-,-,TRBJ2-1,TGCGCCAGCAGCCAAGATGGGGGGCCAGGAGAGCAGTTCTTC,CASSQDGGPGEQFF
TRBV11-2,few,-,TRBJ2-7,TGTGCCAGCAGCTTATACCCACGTGGGGGCGAGCAGTACTTC,CASSLYPRGGEQYF
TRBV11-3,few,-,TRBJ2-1,TGTGCCAGCAGCTTAGAGGGCAGGGTCGAGAATGAGCAGTTCTTC,CASSLEGRVENEQFF
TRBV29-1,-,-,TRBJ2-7,TGCAGCGCTGTACAGGGAAGCTCCTACGAGCAGTACTTC,CSAVQGSSYEQYF
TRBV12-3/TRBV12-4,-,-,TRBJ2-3,TGTGCCAGCAGGGAAGCGGGCACAGATACGCAGTATTTC,CASREAGTDTQYF
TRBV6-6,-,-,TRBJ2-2,TGTGCCAGCAGTTACCGGGTCCAGTACACCGGGGAGCTGTTTTTT,CASSYRVQYTGELFF
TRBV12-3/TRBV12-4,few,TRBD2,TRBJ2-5,TGTGCCAGCAGTCCGACTAGCGGATTACAAGAGACCCAGTACTTC,CASSPTSGLQETQYF
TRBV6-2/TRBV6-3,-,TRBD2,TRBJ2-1,TGTGCCAGCAGTTACTTCGGGACTACAGAGCAGTTCTTC,CASSYFGTTEQFF
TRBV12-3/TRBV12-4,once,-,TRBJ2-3,TGTGCCAGCAGTTTAGGGGAGTGGGGCCAGATCGGGCAGTATTTT,CASSLGEWGQIGQYF
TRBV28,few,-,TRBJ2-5,TGTGCCAGCAGTTGGGGGGAGCTCCCGGAGCAGTACTTC,CASSWGELPEQYF
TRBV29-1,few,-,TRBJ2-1,TGCAGCGTTAATAGTGGAACGGAGTACAATGAGCAGTTCTTC,CSVNSGTEYNEQFF
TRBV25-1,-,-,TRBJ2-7,TGTGCCAGCAGCAAAGGCGCAGGGGAGCAGTACTTC,CASSKGAGEQYF
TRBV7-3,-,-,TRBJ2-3,TGTGCCAGCACCCGGAACGGGTATAGCACAGATACGCAGTATTTT,CASTRNGYSTDTQYF
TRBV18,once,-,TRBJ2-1,TGTGCCAGCTCACGTGGGACGTCGATGGCTGAGCAGTTCTTC,CASSRGTSMAEQFF
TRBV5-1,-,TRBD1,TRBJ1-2,TGCGCCAGCAGTTCGGGGACAGGGGGCGACTATGGCTGCACCTTC,CASSSGTGGDYGCTF
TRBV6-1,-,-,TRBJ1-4,TGTGCCAGCAGTCCCCAACCTTTTATCTGGGAAAAACTGTTTTTT,CASSPQPFIWEKLFF
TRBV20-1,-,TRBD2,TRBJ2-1,TGCAGTGCTCTGGCTAGCGGGAGATCCTACAATGAGCAGTTCTTC,CSALASGRSYNEQFF
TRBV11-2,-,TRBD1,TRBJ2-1,TGTGCCAGCAGACCCGGGACAGGACAATTCAATGAGCAGTTCTTC,CASRPGTGQFNEQFF
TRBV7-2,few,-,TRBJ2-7,TGTGCCAGCAGCTCGAGCCTAGGGGCCTACGAGCAGTACTTC,CASSSSLGAYEQYF
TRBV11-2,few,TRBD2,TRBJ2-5,TGTGCCAGCAGCTTAGCGCCTAGCGGGTTCCAAGAGACCCAGTACTTC,CASSLAPSGFQETQYF
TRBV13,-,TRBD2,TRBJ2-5,TGTGCCAGCAGCTTAGGCTGGGGGACTAGCGGGCAAGAGACCCAGTACTTC,CASSLGWGTSGQETQYF
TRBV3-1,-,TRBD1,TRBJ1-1,TGTGCCAGCAGCCAAGTACAGGGGGTTACTGAAGCTTTCTTT,CASSQVQGVTEAFF
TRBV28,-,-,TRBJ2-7,TGTGCCAGTAATAAACAGGGAACCTACGAGCAGTACTTC,CASNKQGTYEQYF
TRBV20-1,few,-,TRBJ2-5,TGCAGTGCTACGGGACCTCGGAGGGGAGAGACCCAGTACTTC,CSATGPRRGETQYF
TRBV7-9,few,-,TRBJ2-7,TGTGCCAGCAGCAAGACAGCTTCGGCCTCCTACGAGCAGTACTTC,CASSKTASASYEQYF
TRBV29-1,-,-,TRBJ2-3,TGCAGCGTCCCGAGGGGTTCCACAGATACGCAGTATTTT,CSVPRGSTDTQYF
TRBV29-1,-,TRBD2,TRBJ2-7,TGCAGCGTTGAAGGGGCTAGCGGGGGGGCCTTCACCTACGAGCAGTACTTC,CSVEGASGGAFTYEQYF
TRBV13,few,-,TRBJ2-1,TGTGCCAGCAGAGTCGGGGCCAATGAGCAGTTCTTC,CASRVGANEQFF
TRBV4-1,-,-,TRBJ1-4,TGCGCCAGCAGGCCCCAGAATGTAGGGGATGGGGAAAAACTGTTTTTT,CASRPQNVGDGEKLFF
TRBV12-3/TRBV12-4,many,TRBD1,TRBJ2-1,TGTGCCAGCAGTTTAGCAGGGGGCTCCCACAATGAGCAGTTCTTC,CASSLAGGSHNEQFF
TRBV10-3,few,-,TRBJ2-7,TGTGCCATCTCTACCGATGGGTCCTACGAGCAGTACTTC,CAISTDGSYEQYF
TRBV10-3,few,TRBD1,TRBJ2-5,TGTGCCATCAGTGAGAATGGACAGGGAGAGACCCAGTACTTC,CAISENGQGETQYF
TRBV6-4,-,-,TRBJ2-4,TGTGCCAGCAGTGGGAGACAGAGGTTAACCAAAAACATTCAGTACTTC,CASSGRQRLTKNIQYF
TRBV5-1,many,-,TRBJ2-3,TGCGCCAGCAGCGGAAATGGAGCAGATACGCAGTATTTT,CASSGNGADTQYF
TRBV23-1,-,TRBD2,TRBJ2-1,TGCGCCAGCAGTTTAGGAGGCCCGAATCTAGAGGTAGCGGGGACACCTGAGCAGTTCTTC,CASSLGGPNLEVAGTPEQFF
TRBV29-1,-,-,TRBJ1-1,TGCAGCGTTGCCCCCCCGAGACCCTCATCCACTGAAGCTTTCTTT,CSVAPPRPSSTEAFF
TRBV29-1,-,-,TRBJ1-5,TGCAGCGTTAGGCAGGGTATGGGCCAGCCCCAGCATTTT,CSVRQGMGQPQHF
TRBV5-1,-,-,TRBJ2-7,TGCGCCAGCAGCTTTGACGGGGCGTACGAGCAGTACTTC,CASSFDGAYEQYF
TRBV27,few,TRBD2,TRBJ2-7,TGTGCCAGCAGTTTGTCCGTCGCGGGAGGGTACTACGAGCAGTACTTC,CASSLSVAGGYYEQYF
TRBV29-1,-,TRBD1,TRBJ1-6,TGCAGCGTTTCTACAGGGGCTCCGGGAAATTCACCCCTCCACTTT,CSVSTGAPGNSPLHF
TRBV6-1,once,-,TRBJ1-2,TGTGCCAGCAGGCCACTCCTTGGGGCAGGCGCCCTTGGCTACACCTTC,CASRPLLGAGALGYTF
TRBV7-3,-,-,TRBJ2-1,TGTGCCAGCAGCTTATCGACTAACGATGAGCAGTTCTTC,CASSLSTNDEQFF
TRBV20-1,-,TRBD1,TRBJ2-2,TGCAGTGCTAGTCAAACAGGGGGCGCGAACACCGGGGAGCTGTTTTTT,CSASQTGGANTGELFF
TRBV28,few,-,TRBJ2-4,TGTGCCAGCAGCCCGCCGGGCCGGCTGGGCAAAAACATTCAGTACTTC,CASSPPGRLGKNIQYF
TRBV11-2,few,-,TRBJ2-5,TGTGCCAGCAGCTCACTTAAGGAGACCCAGTACTTC,CASSSLKETQYF
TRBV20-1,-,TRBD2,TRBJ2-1,TGCAGTGCAACCAGGGCCGCGGGAGGCTACAATGAGCAGTTCTTC,CSATRAAGGYNEQFF
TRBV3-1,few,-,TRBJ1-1,TGTGCCAGCAAAAGGGGGGGCACTGAAGCCTTCTTT,CASKRGGTEAFF
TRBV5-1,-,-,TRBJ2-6,TGCGCCAGCAGCTCAGGGACTTCTGGGGCCAACGTCCTGACTTTC,CASSSGTSGANVLTF
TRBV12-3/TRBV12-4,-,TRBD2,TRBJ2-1,TGTGCCAGCAGCCTTAGCGGGAGCCGCCTCAATGAGCAGTTCTTC,CASSLSGSRLNEQFF
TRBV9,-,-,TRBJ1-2,TGTGCCAGCGGGGGGGACGGTATAGGTGGCTACACCTTC,CASGGDGIGGYTF
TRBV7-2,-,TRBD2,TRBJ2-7,TGTGCCAGCAGCTTAGTTCGGGGGGGACTCGACGAGCAGTACTTC,CASSLVRGGLDEQYF
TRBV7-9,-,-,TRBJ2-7,TGTGCCAGCAGCTGGTTCGGGGTCTCCTACGAGCAGTACTTC,CASSWFGVSYEQYF
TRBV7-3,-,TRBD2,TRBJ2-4,TGTGCCAGCAGCTTATCAGGACTAGGAAACATTCAGTACTTC,CASSLSGLGNIQYF
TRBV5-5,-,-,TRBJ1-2,TGTGCCAGCAGCTTTCGACAGCTATTCAACTATGGCTACACCTTC,CASSFRQLFNYGYTF
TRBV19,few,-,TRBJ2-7,TGTGCCAGTAGCCCGGGGGACTTTTATTACGAGCAGTACTTC,CASSPGDFYYEQYF
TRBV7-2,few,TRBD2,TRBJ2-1,TGTGCCAGCAGCTTAGGCGCTAGCGGGTTATCCTACAATGAGCAGTTCTTC,CASSLGASGLSYNEQFF
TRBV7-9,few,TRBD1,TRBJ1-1,TGTGCCAGCAGCACCCCCGGGACAGCACTCAACACTGAAGCTTTCTTT,CASSTPGTALNTEAFF
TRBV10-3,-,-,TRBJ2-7,TGTGCCACGGGGGAAGACGAGCAGTACTTC,CATGEDEQYF
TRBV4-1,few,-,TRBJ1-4,TGCGCCAGCGCAGAAGGGGCAACTAATGAAAAACTGTTTTTT,CASAEGATNEKLFF